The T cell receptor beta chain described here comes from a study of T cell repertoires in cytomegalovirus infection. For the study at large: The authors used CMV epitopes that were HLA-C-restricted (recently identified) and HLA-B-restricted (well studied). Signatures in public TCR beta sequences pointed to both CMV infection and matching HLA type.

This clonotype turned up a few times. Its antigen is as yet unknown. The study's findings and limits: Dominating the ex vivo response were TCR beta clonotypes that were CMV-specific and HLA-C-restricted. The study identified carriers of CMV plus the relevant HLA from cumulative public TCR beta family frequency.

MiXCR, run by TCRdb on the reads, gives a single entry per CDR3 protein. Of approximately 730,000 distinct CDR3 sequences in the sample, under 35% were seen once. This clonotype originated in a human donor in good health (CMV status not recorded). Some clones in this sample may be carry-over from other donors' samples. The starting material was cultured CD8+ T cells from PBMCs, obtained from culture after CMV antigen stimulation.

CDR3 bases: TGTGCCAGCAGCACCCGTAAGTCTGAGCAGTTCTTC. Protein sequence: CASSTRKSEQFF. The chain has TRBV27 and TRBJ2-1; no definite D call. Trimming removed 6 bases at V and 9 bases at J, with 12 bases between. CDR1 MNHEY and CDR2 SMNVEV come from the germline V gene (reference sequence). The CDR3 runs to 12 residues.